The present entry profiles one TCR beta chain with its context. The germline gives CDR1 MNHNS, CDR2 SASEGT. The CDR3 extends over 14 amino acids. The V gene end was trimmed by 2 bases and the J gene end by 5 bases; junction bases not matched to a gene: 3. The data are from a study of blood T cell repertoires in COVID-19. Across the study: Acute and convalescent COVID-19 specimens originated in the United States, Italy and Spain. The cDNA or gDNA used as material had been derived from T cells, B-cell-depleted T cells, or PBMCs.

Authors' data handling: Amplifying reference gene primers gave estimates of nucleated cell counts. Libraries were prepared by immunoSEQ multiplex PCR; TCRdb keeps only in-frame clonotypes and omits some of them. V and J calls and clone size are given by that table; D and trimming were obtained from the DNA. The repertoire holds some 48,000 clones, with 80% to 90% as singletons. Material for sequencing was peripheral blood. The receptor comes from a human donor in a cohort sampled during active COVID-19. The chain has TRBV6-1 and TRBJ2-5, with 9 positions matching TRBD1. The CDR3 reads CASSEPGQGETQYF. The CDR3 DNA reads TGTGCCAGCAGTGAACCGGGACAGGGCGAGACCCAGTACTTC.